This TCR beta chain comes out of a study of cytomegalovirus exposure and HLA in healthy donors. The donors formed part of the roughly 120-subject validation cohort, distinct from the roughly 730-subject first cohort. Sequencing was performed with immunoSEQ multiplex PCR; in TCRdb, only in-frame clones are kept and a portion is missing. The table records a few hundred thousand clones, 86% of them present only once. Trimming took 6 bases from V and 1 from J, leaving 4 bases between them. CDR1 is MDHEN and CDR2 is SYDVKM in the germline V gene. There are 12 residues in the CDR3. General observations from the study: Among TCR beta chains, those listed as cytomegalovirus-associated numbered 164.

A word on this clone: What it recognizes is unknown.

The gene calls are TRBV28 and TRBJ1-5; D is unclear. The sequencing input was PBMCs. The receptor was derived from a woman between 18 and 30 years old in good health and CMV-seronegative. CDR3 bases: TGTGCCAGCAGCGAGAGCAATCAGCCCCAGCATTTT. This gives the protein CASSESNQPQHF. The full variable domain, completed using reference TRBV28 and TRBJ1-5, is DVKVTQSSRYLVKRTGEKVFLECVQDMDHENMFWYRQDPGLGLRLIYFSYDVKMKEKGDIPEGYSVSREKKERFSLILESASTNQTSMYLCASSESNQPQHFGDGTRLSIL.